The clone carrying this TCR beta chain was seen only once. What it binds is unknown. The T cells that were sequenced for TCR beta were CD8+ and CD4+ cells from blood. RNA, at about 0.45 to 1 ug, was reverse transcribed with random hexamers. Amplification of TCR beta CDR3 spanned 54 Vbeta and 13 Jbeta via immunoSEQ multiplex PCR. MiXCR, run by TCRdb on the immunoSEQ multiplex PCR reads, gives a single entry per CDR3 protein. The sample consists of more than 95,000 distinct CDR3 sequences, 90% to 95% of them appearing once. This sample is drawn from a study of CD8 T cells in Susac syndrome. Study-wide points: Around 16 Susac-specific public clones were found in total CD8+ repertoires and roughly 5 in CD8+ TEMRA repertoires.

Germline CDR1 SGDLS, CDR2 YYNGEE. CDR3 size: 15 residues. V gave up 4 bases and J gave up 8 bases; unmatched junction bases: 8. The chain links TRBV9 to TRBJ1-6, with 8 bases that match TRBD1. The specimen sequenced was CD8+ T cells from PBMCs. The receptor was isolated from a human donor with Susac syndrome. Here the CDR3 reads CASSPTGTGDSPLHF. DNA of the CDR3: TGTGCCAGCAGCCCCACCGGGACAGGAGATTCACCCCTCCACTTT.